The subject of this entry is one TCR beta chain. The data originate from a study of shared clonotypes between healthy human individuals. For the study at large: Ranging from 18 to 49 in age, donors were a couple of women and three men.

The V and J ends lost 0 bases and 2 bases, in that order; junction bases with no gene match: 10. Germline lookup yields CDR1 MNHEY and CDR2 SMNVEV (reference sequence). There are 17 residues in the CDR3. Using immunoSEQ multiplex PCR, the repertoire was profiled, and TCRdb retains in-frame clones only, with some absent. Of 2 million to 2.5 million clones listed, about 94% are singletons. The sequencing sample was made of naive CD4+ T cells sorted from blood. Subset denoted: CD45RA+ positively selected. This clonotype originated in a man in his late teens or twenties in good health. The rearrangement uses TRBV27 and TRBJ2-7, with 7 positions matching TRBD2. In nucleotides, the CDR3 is TGTGCCAGCAGTTTATCCCCGGTCGCTGCGGGAGCCTACGAGCAGTACTTC. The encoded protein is CASSLSPVAAGAYEQYF.